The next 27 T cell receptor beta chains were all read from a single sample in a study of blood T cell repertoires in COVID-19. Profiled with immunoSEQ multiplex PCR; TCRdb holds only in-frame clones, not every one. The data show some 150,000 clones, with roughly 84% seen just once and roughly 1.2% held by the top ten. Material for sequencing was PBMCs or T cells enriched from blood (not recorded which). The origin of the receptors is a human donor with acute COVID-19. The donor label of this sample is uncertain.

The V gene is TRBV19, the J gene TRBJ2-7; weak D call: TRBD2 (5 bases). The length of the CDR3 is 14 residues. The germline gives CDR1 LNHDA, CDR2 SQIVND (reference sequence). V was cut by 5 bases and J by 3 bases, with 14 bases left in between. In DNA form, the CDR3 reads TGTGCCAGTAGTTCGTTCGGCCGGGGCTACGAGCAGTACTTC. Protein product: CASSSFGRGYEQYF.

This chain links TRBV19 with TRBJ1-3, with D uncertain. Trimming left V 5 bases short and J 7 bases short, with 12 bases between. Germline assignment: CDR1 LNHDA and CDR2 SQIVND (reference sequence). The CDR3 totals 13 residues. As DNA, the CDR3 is TGTGCCAGTAGTTCTTCAGGAACCAACACCATATATTTT. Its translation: CASSSSGTNTIYF.

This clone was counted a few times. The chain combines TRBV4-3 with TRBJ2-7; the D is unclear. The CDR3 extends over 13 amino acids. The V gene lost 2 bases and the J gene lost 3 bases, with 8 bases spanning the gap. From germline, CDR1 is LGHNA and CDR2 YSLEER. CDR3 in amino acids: CASSQSPFYEQYF. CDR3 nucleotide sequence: TGCGCCAGCAGCCAATCCCCCTTCTACGAGCAGTACTTC.

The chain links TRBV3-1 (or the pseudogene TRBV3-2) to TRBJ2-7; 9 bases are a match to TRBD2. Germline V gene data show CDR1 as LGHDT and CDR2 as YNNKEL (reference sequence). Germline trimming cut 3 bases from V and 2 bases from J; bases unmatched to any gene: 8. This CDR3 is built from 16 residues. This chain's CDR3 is CASSHRSGGRPYEQYF. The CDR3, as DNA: TGTGCCAGCAGCCACAGGAGCGGGGGGCGACCCTACGAGCAGTACTTC.

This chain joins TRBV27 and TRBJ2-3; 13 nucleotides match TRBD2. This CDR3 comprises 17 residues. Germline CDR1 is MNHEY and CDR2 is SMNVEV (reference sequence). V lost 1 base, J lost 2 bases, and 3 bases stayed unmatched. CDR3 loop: CASSLWTSGGPTDTQYF. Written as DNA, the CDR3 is TGTGCCAGCAGTTTATGGACTAGCGGGGGACCCACAGATACGCAGTATTTT.

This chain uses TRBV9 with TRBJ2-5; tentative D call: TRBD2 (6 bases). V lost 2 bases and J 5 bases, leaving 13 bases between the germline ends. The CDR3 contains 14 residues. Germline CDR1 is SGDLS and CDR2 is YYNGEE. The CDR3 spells CASSVAGSGETQYF. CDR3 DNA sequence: TGTGCCAGCAGCGTGGCGGGGTCCGGGGAGACCCAGTACTTC.

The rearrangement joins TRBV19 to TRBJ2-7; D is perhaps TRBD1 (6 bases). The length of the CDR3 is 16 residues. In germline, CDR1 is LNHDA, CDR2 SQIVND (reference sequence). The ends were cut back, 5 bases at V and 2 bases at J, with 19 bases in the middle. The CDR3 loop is CASSPLGGSGAYEQYF. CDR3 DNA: TGTGCCAGTAGTCCCCTTGGGGGCTCTGGCGCCTACGAGCAGTACTTC.

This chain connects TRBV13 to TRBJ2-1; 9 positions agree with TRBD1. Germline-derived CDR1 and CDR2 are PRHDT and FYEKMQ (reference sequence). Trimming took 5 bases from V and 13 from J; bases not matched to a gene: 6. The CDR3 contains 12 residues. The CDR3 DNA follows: TGTGCCAGCAGCGTTCTGACAGGGGGACAGTTCTTC. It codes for CASSVLTGGQFF.

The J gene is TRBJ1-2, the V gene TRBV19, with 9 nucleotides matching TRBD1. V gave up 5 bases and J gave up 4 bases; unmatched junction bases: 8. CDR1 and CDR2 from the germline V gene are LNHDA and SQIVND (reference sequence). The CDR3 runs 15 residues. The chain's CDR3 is CASSFRDRVLYGYTF. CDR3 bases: TGTGCCAGTAGTTTCCGGGACAGGGTACTCTATGGCTACACCTTC. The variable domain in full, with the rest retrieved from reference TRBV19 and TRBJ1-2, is DGGITQSPKYLFRKEGQNVTLSCEQNLNHDAMYWYRQDPGQGLRLIYYSQIVNDFQKGDIAEGYSVSREKKESFPLTVTSAQKNPTAFYLCASSFRDRVLYGYTFGSGTRLTVV.

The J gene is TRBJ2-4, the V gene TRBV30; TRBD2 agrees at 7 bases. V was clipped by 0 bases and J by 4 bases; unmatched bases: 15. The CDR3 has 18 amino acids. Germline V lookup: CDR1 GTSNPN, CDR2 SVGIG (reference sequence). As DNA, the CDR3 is TGTGCCTGGAGTGTGGGGACCGGGACTACGGGGCGGAAAAACATTCAGTACTTC. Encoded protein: CAWSVGTGTTGRKNIQYF. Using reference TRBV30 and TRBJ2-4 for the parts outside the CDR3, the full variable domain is SQTIHQWPATLVQPVGSPLSLECTVEGTSNPNLYWYRQAAGRGLQLLFYSVGIGQISSEVPQNLSASRPQDRQFILSSKKLLLSDSGFYLCAWSVGTGTTGRKNIQYFGAGTRLSVL.

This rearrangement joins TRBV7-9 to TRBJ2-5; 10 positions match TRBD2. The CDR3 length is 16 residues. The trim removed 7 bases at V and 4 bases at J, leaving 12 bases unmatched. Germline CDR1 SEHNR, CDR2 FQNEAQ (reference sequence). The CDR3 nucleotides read TGTGCCAGCACCCCGGGGCAGCGGGGGGGCCCAGAGACCCAGTACTTC. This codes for CASTPGQRGGPETQYF.

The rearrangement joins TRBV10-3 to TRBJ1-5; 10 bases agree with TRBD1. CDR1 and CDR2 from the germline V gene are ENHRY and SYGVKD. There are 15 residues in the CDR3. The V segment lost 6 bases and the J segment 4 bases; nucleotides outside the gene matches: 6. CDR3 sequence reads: CAISRDRGENQPQHF. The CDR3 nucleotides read TGTGCCATCAGCCGGGACAGGGGTGAAAATCAGCCCCAGCATTTT.

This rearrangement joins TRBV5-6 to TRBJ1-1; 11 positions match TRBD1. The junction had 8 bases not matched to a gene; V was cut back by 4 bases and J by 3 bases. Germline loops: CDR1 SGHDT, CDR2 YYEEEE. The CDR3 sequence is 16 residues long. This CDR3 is CASSKDRGRWDTEAFF. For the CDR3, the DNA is TGTGCCAGCAGCAAGGACAGGGGGCGATGGGACACTGAAGCTTTCTTT.

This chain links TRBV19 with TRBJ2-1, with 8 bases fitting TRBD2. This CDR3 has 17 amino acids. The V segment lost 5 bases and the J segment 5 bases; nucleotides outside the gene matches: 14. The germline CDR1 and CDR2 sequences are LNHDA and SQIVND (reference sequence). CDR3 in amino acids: CASSPLGGAGGNNEQFF. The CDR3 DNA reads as TGTGCCAGTAGTCCCCTGGGTGGGGCGGGGGGAAACAATGAGCAGTTCTTC.

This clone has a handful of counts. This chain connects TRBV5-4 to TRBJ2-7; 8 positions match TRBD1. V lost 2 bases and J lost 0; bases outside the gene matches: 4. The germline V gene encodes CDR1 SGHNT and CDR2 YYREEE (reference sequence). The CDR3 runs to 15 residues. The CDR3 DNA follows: TGTGCCAGCAGCTTCAGACAGGGGAGCTCCTACGAGCAGTACTTC. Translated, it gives CASSFRQGSSYEQYF.

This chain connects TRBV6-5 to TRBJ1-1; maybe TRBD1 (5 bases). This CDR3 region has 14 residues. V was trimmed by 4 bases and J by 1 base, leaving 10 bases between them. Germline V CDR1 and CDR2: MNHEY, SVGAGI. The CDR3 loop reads CASSFSGGNTEAFF. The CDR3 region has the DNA TGTGCCAGCAGTTTCTCCGGGGGGAACACTGAAGCTTTCTTT.

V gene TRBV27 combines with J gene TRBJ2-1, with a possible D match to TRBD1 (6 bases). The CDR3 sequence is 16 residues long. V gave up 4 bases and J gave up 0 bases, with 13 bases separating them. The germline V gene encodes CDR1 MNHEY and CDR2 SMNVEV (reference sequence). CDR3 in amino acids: CASSWDGGSSYNEQFF. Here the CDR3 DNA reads TGTGCCAGCAGTTGGGATGGGGGCAGCTCCTACAATGAGCAGTTCTTC.

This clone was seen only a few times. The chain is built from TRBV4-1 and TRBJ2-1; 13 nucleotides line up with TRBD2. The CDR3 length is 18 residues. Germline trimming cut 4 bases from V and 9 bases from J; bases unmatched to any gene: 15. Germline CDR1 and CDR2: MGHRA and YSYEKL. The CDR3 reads CASSLTPGLAGSKGEQFF. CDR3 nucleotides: TGCGCCAGCAGCCTTACCCCGGGACTAGCGGGGAGCAAAGGTGAGCAGTTCTTC.

CDR3 amino acids: CASSGGAEQPQHF. In nucleotides, the CDR3 is TGTGCCAGCAGTGGGGGGGCTGAACAGCCCCAGCATTTT. V usage is TRBV12-3 or TRBV12-4 and J usage is TRBJ1-5; D is possibly TRBD1 (6 bases). This CDR3 spans 13 amino acids. V gave up 5 bases and J gave up 7 bases, with 12 bases separating them.

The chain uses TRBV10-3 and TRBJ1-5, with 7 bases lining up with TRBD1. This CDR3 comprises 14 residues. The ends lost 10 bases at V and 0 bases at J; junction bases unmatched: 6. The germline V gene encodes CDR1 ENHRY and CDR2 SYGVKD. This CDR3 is CATSGQYSNQPQHF. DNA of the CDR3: TGTGCCACCTCGGGACAGTATAGCAATCAGCCCCAGCATTTT.

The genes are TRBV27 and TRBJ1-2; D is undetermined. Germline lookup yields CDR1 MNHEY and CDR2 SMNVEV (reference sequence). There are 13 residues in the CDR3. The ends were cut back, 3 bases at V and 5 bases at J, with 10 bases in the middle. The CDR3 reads CASSFNSAYGYTF. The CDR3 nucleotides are TGTGCCAGCAGTTTTAACAGTGCATATGGCTACACCTTC.

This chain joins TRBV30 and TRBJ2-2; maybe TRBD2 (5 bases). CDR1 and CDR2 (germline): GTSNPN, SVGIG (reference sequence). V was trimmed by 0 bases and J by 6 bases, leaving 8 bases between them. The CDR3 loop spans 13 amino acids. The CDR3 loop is CAWSVRGPGELFF. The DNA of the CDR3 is TGTGCCTGGAGTGTACGAGGGCCCGGGGAGCTGTTTTTT.

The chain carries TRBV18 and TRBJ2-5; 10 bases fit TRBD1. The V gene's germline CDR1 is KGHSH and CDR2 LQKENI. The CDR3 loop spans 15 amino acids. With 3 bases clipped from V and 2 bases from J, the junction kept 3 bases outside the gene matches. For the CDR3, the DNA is TGTGCCAGCTCACCGGGACAGGGGATTCAAGAGACCCAGTACTTC. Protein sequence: CASSPGQGIQETQYF.

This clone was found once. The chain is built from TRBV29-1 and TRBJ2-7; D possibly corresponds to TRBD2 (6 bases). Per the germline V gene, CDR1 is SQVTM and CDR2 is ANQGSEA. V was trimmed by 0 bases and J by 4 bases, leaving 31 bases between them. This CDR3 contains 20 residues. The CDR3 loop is CSVEDPDPATTRTGGYEQYF. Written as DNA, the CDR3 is TGCAGCGTTGAAGATCCCGATCCCGCCACGACTCGCACCGGGGGATACGAGCAGTACTTC.

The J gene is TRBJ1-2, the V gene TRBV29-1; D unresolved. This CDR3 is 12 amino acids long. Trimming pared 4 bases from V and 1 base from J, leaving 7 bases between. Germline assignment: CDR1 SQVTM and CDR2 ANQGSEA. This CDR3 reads CSVGDGNYGYTF. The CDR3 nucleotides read TGCAGCGTTGGAGACGGTAACTATGGCTACACCTTC. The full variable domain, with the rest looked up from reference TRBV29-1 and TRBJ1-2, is SAVISQKPSRDICQRGTSLTIQCQVDSQVTMMFWYRQQPGQSLTLIATANQGSEATYESGFVIDKFPISRPNLTFSTLTVSNMSPEDSSIYLCSVGDGNYGYTFGSGTRLTVV.

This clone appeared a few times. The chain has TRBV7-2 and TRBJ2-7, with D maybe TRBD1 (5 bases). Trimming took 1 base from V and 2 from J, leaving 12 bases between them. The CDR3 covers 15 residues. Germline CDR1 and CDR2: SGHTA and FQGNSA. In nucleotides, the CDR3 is TGTGCCAGCAGCTTAGGTGGGGCAGTTCCCTACGAGCAGTACTTC. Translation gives CASSLGGAVPYEQYF.

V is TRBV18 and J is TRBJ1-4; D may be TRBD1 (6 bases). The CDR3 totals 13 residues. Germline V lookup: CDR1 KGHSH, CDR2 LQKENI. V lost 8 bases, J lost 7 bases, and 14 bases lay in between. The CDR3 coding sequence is TGTGCCAGCCGGAACAGGGCAAGTGAAAAACTGTTTTTT. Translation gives CASRNRASEKLFF.